This TCR beta chain stems from a study of T cells after posttransplantation cyclophosphamide. Method: immunoSEQ multiplex PCR; TCRdb's copy keeps in-frame clones and lacks some. This sample carries about 25,000 clones and no singletons, and around 4% goes to the top ten. Whole-study findings and limits: After PTCy, TRB diversity resembled that of CNI/methotrexate controls. Skin or GI-infiltrating T cells shared few TRB sequences with blood. Later blood repertoires were often dominated by clones from the donor CD8+ memory compartment.

The CDR3 spans 15 residues. From germline, CDR1 is SGHRS and CDR2 YFSETQ. Trimming removed 4 bases at V and 0 bases at J, with 13 bases between. This clone was seen many times. Its antigen remains unidentified. This clonotype originated in a woman aged 45-60 years in good health, CMV-negative, and a related stem cell transplant donor. The specimen was PBMCs. The J gene is TRBJ1-1, the V gene TRBV5-1, with a possible D match to TRBD1 (5 bases). CDR3 DNA: TGCGCCAGCAGCAAATCCAGGGTTATGAACACTGAAGCTTTCTTT. Translated: CASSKSRVMNTEAFF.